These 4 T cell receptor beta chains came from one sample sequenced in a study of CD8+ T cells in alopecia areata. Reverse transcription of extracted RNA yielded cDNA, which provided the sequencing template. Repertoires were generated with immunoSEQ multiplex PCR, while TCRdb's copy carries only in-frame clones and drops some. The sample lists some 170,000 clones, about 63% occurring once. The specimen comprised CD4+ T cells sorted from blood, sampled at week 0. These receptor sequences come from a human donor with alopecia areata.

This clone has just one count. V gene TRBV2 combines with J gene TRBJ2-5, with D unclear. The CDR3 contains 12 residues. Trimming shortened V by 1 base and J by 9 bases, and 9 bases separated the two germline ends. CDR1 and CDR2 (germline): SNHLY, FYNNEI. In nucleotides, the CDR3 is TGTGCCAGCAGTGAAGAGGAGTTGGCCCAGTACTTC. Encoded protein: CASSEEELAQYF. Drawing the rest from reference TRBV2 and TRBJ2-5, the complete variable domain is EPEVTQTPSHQVTQMGQEVILRCVPISNHLYFYWYRQILGQKVEFLVSFYNNEISEKSEIFDDQFSVERPDGSNFTLKIRSTKLEDSAMYFCASSEEELAQYFGPGTRLLVL.

J is TRBJ2-1 and V is TRBV25-1, with 8 bases identical to TRBD1. This CDR3 is 15 amino acids long. Trimming at V came to 2 bases and at J to 4 bases, leaving 4 bases not matched to a gene. In germline, CDR1 is MGHDK, CDR2 SYGVNS. This CDR3 is CASSEHRDRYNEQFF. In DNA, the CDR3 is TGTGCCAGCAGTGAACATCGGGACAGGTACAATGAGCAGTTCTTC.

In this sample, this clone turned up once. The genes are TRBV6-5 and TRBJ1-6, with TRBD1 matching over 10 bases. The CDR3 sequence is 13 residues long. V lost 10 bases, J lost 8 bases, and 5 bases stayed unmatched. Germline loops: CDR1 MNHEY, CDR2 SVGAGI. CDR3 in DNA: TGTGCCACCGGACAGGGGGGACATTCACCCCTCCACTTT. The encoded protein is CATGQGGHSPLHF.

This sequence joins TRBV29-1 and TRBJ1-1, with 7 positions matching TRBD1. The CDR3 is 11 residues long. Germline V gene sequence: CDR1 SQVTM, CDR2 ANQGSEA. The V and J ends lost 6 bases and 7 bases, in that order; junction bases with no gene match: 5. CDR3: CSVVRGIEAFF. CDR3 DNA sequence: TGCAGCGTCGTCAGGGGGATTGAAGCTTTCTTT.